This is a list of T cell receptor beta chains from one sample in a study of shared clonotypes between healthy human individuals. Libraries were prepared by immunoSEQ multiplex PCR; TCRdb keeps only in-frame clonotypes and omits some of them. The table lists some 800,000 clones, around 92% of them singletons. Sequencing was carried out using naive CD8+ T cells sorted from blood. The receptors stem from a man aged 25 to 45 in good health. CDR3s include the opening cysteine and the closing phenylalanine or tryptophan. A D gene is named only where the DNA matches it firmly. Expanded clones get a size class; other rows say once, few or many, or leave the size out.

clone size,D gene,V gene,J gene,CDR3 DNA,CDR3 protein
-,-,TRBV5-1,TRBJ1-1,TGCGCCAGCAGCTTGGGTTGGGAGGTCACTGAAGCTTTCTTT,CASSLGWEVTEAFF
-,TRBD2,TRBV7-9,TRBJ2-1,TGTGCCAGCAGCTTAAGCGGCGGGAGCTCCTACAATGAGCAGTTCTTC,CASSLSGGSSYNEQFF
-,-,TRBV21-1,TRBJ2-1,TGTGCCAGCAGCAAATATATGATGCGGGAGGGTCTCGGTGAGCAGTTCTTC,CASSKYMMREGLGEQFF
-,-,TRBV27,TRBJ1-2,TGTGCCAGCAGGATCCTGGGTGGCGACTATGGCTACACCTTC,CASRILGGDYGYTF
once,-,TRBV27,TRBJ2-2,TGTGCCAGCAGTCTCATCGGCGGAACCGGGGAGCTGTTTTTT,CASSLIGGTGELFF
-,-,TRBV19,TRBJ2-7,TGTGCCAGTAGTGCCCGGGACAAGCCTTACGAGCAGTACTTC,CASSARDKPYEQYF
once,TRBD2,TRBV27,TRBJ2-7,TGTGCCAGCAGAAAGGGACTAGCGGTCACCTACGAGCAGTACTTC,CASRKGLAVTYEQYF
-,TRBD1,TRBV19,TRBJ1-1,TGTGCCAGTAGCCGTAGTGTTGGGGACAGGGTTACTGAAGCTTTCTTT,CASSRSVGDRVTEAFF
-,TRBD2,TRBV27,TRBJ2-5,TGTGCCAGCAGTTTGAAGGGACTAGCGGGGGTACACCGGAGAGAGACCCAGTACTTC,CASSLKGLAGVHRRETQYF
-,-,TRBV19,TRBJ2-5,TGTGCCAGTAGTATAGATCATGGGGGGGAGACCCAGTACTTC,CASSIDHGGETQYF
-,TRBD2,TRBV7-9,TRBJ2-7,TGTGCCAGCAGCTCCCTGTGGACTAGCGAGAGCTCCTACGAGCAGTACTTC,CASSSLWTSESSYEQYF
once,TRBD2,TRBV6-5,TRBJ2-1,TGTGCCAGCAGTTACTCGAAGATTAGCGGGAGAAATGAGCAGTTCTTC,CASSYSKISGRNEQFF
-,-,TRBV4-1,TRBJ2-2,TGCGCCAGCAGCCAATCTCCAGGGGAGGCATTCAACACCGGGGAGCTGTTTTTT,CASSQSPGEAFNTGELFF
-,TRBD1,TRBV6-6,TRBJ2-5,TGTGCCAGCAGTGAGACAGGGGGAGAGACCCAGTACTTC,CASSETGGETQYF
few,-,TRBV2,TRBJ1-1,TGTGCCAGCAGTGGGACTGAAGCTTTCTTT,CASSGTEAFF
-,-,TRBV7-9,TRBJ2-7,TGTGCCAGCAGCTTAACGGCCTACGAGCAGTACTTC,CASSLTAYEQYF
-,-,TRBV11-2,TRBJ2-3,TGTGCCAGCAGCTTGTCAGATACGCAGTATTTT,CASSLSDTQYF
-,TRBD1,TRBV5-1,TRBJ2-3,TGCGCCAGCAGCCCTGACAGGGGGCTGAGCACAGATACGCAGTATTTT,CASSPDRGLSTDTQYF
-,TRBD1,TRBV28,TRBJ2-2,TGTGCCAGCAGTTCACGGGGTGACAGGGTGGTTACCGGGGAGCTGTTTTTT,CASSSRGDRVVTGELFF
-,-,TRBV5-6,TRBJ1-1,TGTGCCAGCAGCTTAATCGGGAACACTGAAGCTTTCTTT,CASSLIGNTEAFF
once,-,TRBV28,TRBJ2-3,TGTGCCAGCACCCCTCTAGCAGCAGGGGTTACGCAGTATTTT,CASTPLAAGVTQYF
-,-,TRBV10-2,TRBJ2-1,TGCGCCAGCAGTGAGAGAGGGAGCTCCTACAATGAGCAGTTCTTC,CASSERGSSYNEQFF
-,-,TRBV4-1,TRBJ2-1,TGCGCCAGCAGCCATAGAGGGGACGCCAATGAGCAGTTCTTC,CASSHRGDANEQFF
-,-,TRBV4-1,TRBJ2-7,TGCGCCAGCAGCCAAGTGCGGGGTTTCGGATACGAGCAGTACTTC,CASSQVRGFGYEQYF